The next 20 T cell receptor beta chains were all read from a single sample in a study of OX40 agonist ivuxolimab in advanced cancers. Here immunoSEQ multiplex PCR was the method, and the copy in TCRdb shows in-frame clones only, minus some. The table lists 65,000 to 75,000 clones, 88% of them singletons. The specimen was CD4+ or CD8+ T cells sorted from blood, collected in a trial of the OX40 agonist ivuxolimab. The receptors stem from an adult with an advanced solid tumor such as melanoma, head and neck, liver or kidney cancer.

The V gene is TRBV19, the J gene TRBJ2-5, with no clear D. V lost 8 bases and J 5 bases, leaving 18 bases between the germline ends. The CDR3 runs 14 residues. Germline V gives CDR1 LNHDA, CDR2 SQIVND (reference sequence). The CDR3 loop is CASGRRLKGETQYF. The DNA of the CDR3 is TGTGCCAGTGGCAGGCGACTGAAGGGTGAGACCCAGTACTTC.

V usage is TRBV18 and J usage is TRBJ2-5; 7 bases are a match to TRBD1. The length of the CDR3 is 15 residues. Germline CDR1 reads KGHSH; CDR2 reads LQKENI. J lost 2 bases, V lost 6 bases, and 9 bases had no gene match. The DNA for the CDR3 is TGTGCCAGCTCCCGTACGGTGGGACAGCAAGAGACCCAGTACTTC. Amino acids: CASSRTVGQQETQYF.

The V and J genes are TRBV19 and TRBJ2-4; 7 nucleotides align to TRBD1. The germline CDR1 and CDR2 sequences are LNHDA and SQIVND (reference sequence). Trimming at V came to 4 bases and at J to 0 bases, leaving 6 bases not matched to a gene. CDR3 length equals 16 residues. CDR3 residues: CASSTTGVGAKNIQYF. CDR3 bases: TGTGCCAGTAGTACCACAGGGGTCGGAGCCAAAAACATTCAGTACTTC.

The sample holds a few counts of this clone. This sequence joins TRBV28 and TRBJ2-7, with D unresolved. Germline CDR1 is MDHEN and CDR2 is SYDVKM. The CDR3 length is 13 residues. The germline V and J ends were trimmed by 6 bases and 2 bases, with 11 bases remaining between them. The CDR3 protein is CASRVSATYEQYF. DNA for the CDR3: TGTGCCAGCAGGGTGTCAGCAACCTACGAGCAGTACTTC.

DNA for the CDR3: TGTGCCAGCTCACTTAAAGCGGGAGGCTCCTACAATGAGCAGTTCTTC. Amino acid sequence: CASSLKAGGSYNEQFF. The chain is built from TRBV18 and TRBJ2-1, with 9 positions matching TRBD2. V was pared by 4 bases and J by 0 bases, with 4 bases of the junction left unmatched. The CDR3 contains 16 residues. Germline V gene data show CDR1 as KGHSH and CDR2 as LQKENI.

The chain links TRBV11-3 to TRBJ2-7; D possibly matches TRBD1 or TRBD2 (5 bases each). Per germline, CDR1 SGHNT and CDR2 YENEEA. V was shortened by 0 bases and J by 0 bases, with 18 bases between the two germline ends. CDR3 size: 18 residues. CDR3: CASSLEDPGTASSYEQYF. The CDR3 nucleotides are TGTGCCAGCAGCTTAGAGGATCCCGGGACGGCCAGCTCCTACGAGCAGTACTTC.

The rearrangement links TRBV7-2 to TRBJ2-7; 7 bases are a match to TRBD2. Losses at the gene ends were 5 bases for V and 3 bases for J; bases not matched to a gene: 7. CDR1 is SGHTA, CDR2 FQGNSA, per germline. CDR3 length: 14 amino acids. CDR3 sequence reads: CASSTQRGLYEQYF. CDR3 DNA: TGTGCCAGCAGCACACAGCGGGGACTCTACGAGCAGTACTTC.

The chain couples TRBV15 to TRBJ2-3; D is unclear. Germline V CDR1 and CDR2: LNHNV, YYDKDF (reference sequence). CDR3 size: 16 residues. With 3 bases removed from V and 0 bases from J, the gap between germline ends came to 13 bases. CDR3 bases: TGTGCCACCAGCAGGGGCTTGTCCTCTAGCACAGATACGCAGTATTTT. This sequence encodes CATSRGLSSSTDTQYF.

CDR3 sequence: CASSFLGAANRAFNEQFF. The CDR3 DNA is TGTGCCAGCAGCTTTTTGGGGGCGGCTAACCGGGCCTTCAATGAGCAGTTCTTC. The chain employs TRBV5-6 and TRBJ2-1; D possibly corresponds to TRBD1 (6 bases). CDR1 is SGHDT, CDR2 YYEEEE, per germline. This CDR3 contains 18 residues. V was cut by 2 bases and J by 6 bases, with 24 bases left in between.

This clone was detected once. The CDR3 DNA is TGTGCCACCAGCAGGTATAGGGGAAGTGAAAAACTGTTTTTT. As protein: CATSRYRGSEKLFF. V is TRBV15 and J is TRBJ1-4, with a tentative D call TRBD1 (5 bases). V was cut by 3 bases and J by 7 bases, with 12 bases left in between. Per the germline V gene, CDR1 is LNHNV and CDR2 is YYDKDF (reference sequence). This CDR3 spans 14 amino acids.

The CDR3 sequence is CATSLNPTGHLEAFF. For the CDR3, the DNA is TGTGCCACCAGCCTCAACCCGACAGGGCATCTGGAAGCTTTCTTT. V usage is TRBV15 and J usage is TRBJ1-1; 7 nucleotides match TRBD1. The V gene's germline CDR1 is LNHNV and CDR2 YYDKDF (reference sequence). J gave up 8 bases and V 5 bases, and 14 bases lay outside the gene matches. The length of the CDR3 is 15 residues.

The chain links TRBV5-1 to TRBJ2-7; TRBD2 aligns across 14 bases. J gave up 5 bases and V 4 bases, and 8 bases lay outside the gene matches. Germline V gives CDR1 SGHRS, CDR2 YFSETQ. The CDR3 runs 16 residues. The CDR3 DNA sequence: TGCGCCAGCAGCACGGGACTAGCGGGAGTAGGAAACGAGCAGTACTTC. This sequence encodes CASSTGLAGVGNEQYF. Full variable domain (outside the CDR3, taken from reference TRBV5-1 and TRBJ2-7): KAGVTQTPRYLIKTRGQQVTLSCSPISGHRSVSWYQQTPGQGLQFLFEYFSETQRNKGNFPGRFSGRQFSNSRSEMNVSTLELGDSALYLCASSTGLAGVGNEQYFGPGTRLTVT.

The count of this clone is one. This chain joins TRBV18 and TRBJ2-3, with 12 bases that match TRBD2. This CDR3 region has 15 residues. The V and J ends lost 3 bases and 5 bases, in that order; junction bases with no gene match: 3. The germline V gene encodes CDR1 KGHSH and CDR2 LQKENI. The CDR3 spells CASSPTSGSQDTQYF. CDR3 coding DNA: TGTGCCAGCTCACCGACTAGCGGGAGTCAAGATACGCAGTATTTT.

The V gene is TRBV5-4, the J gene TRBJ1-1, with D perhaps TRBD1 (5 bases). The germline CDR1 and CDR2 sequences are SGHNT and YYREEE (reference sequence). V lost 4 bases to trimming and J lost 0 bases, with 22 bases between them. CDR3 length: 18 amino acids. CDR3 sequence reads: CASSLGGLSGQMNTEAFF. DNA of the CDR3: TGTGCCAGCAGCCTCGGGGGTTTGTCAGGGCAAATGAACACTGAAGCTTTCTTT.

The CDR3 sequence: CASSFGGGYGYTF. CDR3 in DNA: TGTGCCAGCAGCTTCGGGGGCGGGTATGGCTACACCTTC. The chain combines TRBV11-2 with TRBJ1-2; D may be TRBD1 (6 bases). There are 13 residues in the CDR3. Germline CDR1 SGHAT, CDR2 FQNNGV. The V gene lost 3 bases and the J gene lost 5 bases, with 10 bases spanning the gap.

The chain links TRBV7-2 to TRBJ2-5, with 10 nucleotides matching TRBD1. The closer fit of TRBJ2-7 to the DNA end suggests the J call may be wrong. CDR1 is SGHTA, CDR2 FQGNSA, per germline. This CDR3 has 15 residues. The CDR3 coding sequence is TGTGCCAGCAGCTTAAGACAGGGGGCAAACTACGAGCAGTACTTC. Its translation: CASSLRQGANYEQYF.

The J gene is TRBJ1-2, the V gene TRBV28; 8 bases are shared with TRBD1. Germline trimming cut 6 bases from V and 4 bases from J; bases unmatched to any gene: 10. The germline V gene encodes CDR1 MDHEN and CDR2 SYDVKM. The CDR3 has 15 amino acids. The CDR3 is CASRIGQGSGYGYTF. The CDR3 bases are TGTGCCAGCAGGATCGGACAGGGTTCCGGCTATGGCTACACCTTC.

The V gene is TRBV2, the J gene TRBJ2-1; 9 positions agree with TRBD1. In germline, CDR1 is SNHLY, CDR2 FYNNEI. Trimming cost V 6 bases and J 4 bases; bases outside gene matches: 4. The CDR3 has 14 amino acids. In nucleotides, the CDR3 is TGTGCCAGCAGCGGGACAGGGTTTTACAATGAGCAGTTCTTC. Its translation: CASSGTGFYNEQFF.

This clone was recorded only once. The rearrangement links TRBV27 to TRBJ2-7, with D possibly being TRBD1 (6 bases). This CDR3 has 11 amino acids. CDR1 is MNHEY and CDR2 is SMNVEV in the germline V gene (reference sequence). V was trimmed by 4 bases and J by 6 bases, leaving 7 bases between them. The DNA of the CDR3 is TGTGCCAGCAGTTGGGGGCGCGAGCAGTACTTC. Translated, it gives CASSWGREQYF.

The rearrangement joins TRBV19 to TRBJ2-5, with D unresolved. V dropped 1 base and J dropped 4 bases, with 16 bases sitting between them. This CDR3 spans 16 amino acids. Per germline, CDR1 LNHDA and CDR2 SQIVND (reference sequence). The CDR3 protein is CASSIAALSALETQYF. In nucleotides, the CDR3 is TGTGCCAGTAGTATAGCGGCTCTATCCGCCCTAGAGACCCAGTACTTC.